This T cell receptor beta chain comes out of a study of T cells in tumors after PD-1 blockade. The table came from immunoSEQ multiplex PCR; TCRdb's copy has only in-frame clones and leaves some out. The sample holds about 60,000 clones, about 74% seen once. The CDR3 length is 15 residues. Germline values: CDR1 MGHRA, CDR2 YSYEKL. Trimming took 0 bases from V and 6 from J, leaving 11 bases between them. This rearrangement joins TRBV4-1 to TRBJ2-2; no reliable D call. The sequencing used PBMCs, collected after anti-PD-1 treatment. The receptor was isolated from a human donor with basal cell carcinoma. DNA for the CDR3: TGCGCCAGCAGCCAAGAAACCCTGGGGTCCGGGGAGCTGTTTTTT. It translates to CASSQETLGSGELFF.